Sequencing of this T cell receptor beta chain was carried out in a study of blood T cell repertoires in COVID-19. Assay: immunoSEQ multiplex PCR; the TCRdb copy retains only in-frame clones and omits some. The table lists fewer than 400,000 clones, around 92% of them singletons. V dropped 3 bases and J dropped 6 bases, with 9 bases sitting between them. The CDR3 loop spans 14 amino acids. Germline V gives CDR1 LGHDT, CDR2 YNNKEL (reference sequence). This chain connects TRBV3-1 (or the pseudogene TRBV3-2) to TRBJ1-6; a possible D gene is TRBD1 (6 bases). This clonotype originated in a woman aged 25 to 39 who had recovered from COVID-19. The sample consisted of PBMCs or T cells enriched from blood (not recorded which). CDR3 residues: CASSHTGSNSPLHF. The CDR3 DNA sequence: TGTGCCAGCAGCCATACAGGGTCTAATTCACCCCTCCACTTT.